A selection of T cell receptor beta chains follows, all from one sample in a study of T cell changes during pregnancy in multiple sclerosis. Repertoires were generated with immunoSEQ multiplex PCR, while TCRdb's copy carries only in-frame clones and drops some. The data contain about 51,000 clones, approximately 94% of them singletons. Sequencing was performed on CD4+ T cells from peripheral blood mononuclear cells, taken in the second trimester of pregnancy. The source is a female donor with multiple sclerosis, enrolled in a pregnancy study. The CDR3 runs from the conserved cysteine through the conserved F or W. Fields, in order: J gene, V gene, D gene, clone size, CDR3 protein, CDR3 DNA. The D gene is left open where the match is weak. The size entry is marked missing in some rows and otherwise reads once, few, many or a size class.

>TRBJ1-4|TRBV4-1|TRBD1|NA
CASSQRWTGGEKLFF
TGCGCCAGCAGCCAGCGCTGGACAGGGGGCGAAAAACTGTTTTTT
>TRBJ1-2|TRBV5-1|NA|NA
CASSLGRIGGYGYTF
TGCGCCAGCAGCCTGGGGAGGATAGGGGGCTATGGCTACACCTTC
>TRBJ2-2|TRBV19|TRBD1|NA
CASSTGQGRVGELFF
TGTGCCAGTAGTACCGGACAGGGGAGGGTCGGGGAGCTGTTTTTT
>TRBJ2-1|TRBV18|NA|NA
CASSEADRSQFF
TGTGCCAGCTCAGAGGCGGACAGAAGTCAGTTCTTC
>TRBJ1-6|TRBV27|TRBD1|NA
CASSRREQGISPLHF
TGTGCCAGCAGCCGGAGGGAACAGGGGATATCACCCCTCCACTTT
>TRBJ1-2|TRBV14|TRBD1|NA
CASSPYTSGGNGYGYTF
TGTGCCAGCAGCCCTTATACATCAGGGGGGAACGGCTATGGCTACACCTTC
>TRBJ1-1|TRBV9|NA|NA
CASTREQGRGNTEAFF
TGTGCCAGCACCCGAGAACAGGGTCGCGGAAACACTGAAGCTTTCTTT
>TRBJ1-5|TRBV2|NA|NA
CASSSGVGQPQHF
TGTGCCAGCAGTTCAGGGGTCGGTCAGCCCCAGCATTTT
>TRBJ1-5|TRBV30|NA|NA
CAWSRQVGVGQPQHF
TGTGCCTGGAGTAGGCAGGTAGGGGTCGGTCAGCCCCAGCATTTT
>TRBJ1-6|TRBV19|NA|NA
CASRESIRQRNSPLHF
TGTGCCAGTAGAGAATCCATACGACAGAGAAATTCACCCCTCCACTTT
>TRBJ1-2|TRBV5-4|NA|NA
CASSSTGLGYTF
TGTGCCAGCAGCTCAACAGGGTTGGGCTACACCTTC
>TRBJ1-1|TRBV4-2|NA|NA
CASSQEISSGLNTEAFF
TGTGCCAGCAGCCAAGAGATCAGCTCGGGTTTGAACACTGAAGCTTTCTTT
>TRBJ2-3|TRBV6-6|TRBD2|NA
CASSYKRGADTQYF
TGTGCCAGCAGTTACAAGCGGGGGGCAGATACGCAGTATTTT
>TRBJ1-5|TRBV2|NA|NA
CASSVLGSGSNQPQHF
TGTGCCAGCAGTGTATTAGGTTCAGGGAGCAATCAGCCCCAGCATTTT
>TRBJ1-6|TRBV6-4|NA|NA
CASIKGGVWVRSPLHF
TGTGCCAGCATAAAAGGGGGGGTATGGGTTAGATCACCCCTCCACTTT
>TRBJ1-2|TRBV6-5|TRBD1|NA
CASSPTGGVYGYTF
TGTGCCAGCAGCCCGACAGGGGGAGTCTATGGCTACACCTTC
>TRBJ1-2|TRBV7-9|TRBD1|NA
CASSVTGTGVGYGYTF
TGTGCCAGCAGCGTAACCGGGACAGGGGTCGGGTATGGCTACACCTTC
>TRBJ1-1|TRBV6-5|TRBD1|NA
CASSQSTGGTEAFF
TGTGCCAGCAGCCAATCTACAGGGGGTACTGAAGCTTTCTTT
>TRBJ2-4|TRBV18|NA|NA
CASSPPNELLNIQYF
TGTGCCAGCTCACCACCTAATGAACTCCTAAACATTCAGTACTTC
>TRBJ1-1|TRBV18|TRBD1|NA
CASSMGQGNTEAFF
TGTGCCAGCTCTATGGGACAGGGAAACACTGAAGCTTTCTTT
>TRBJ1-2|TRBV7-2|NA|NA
CASSRSAANYGYTF
TGTGCCAGCAGCCGTTCGGCGGCAAACTATGGCTACACCTTC
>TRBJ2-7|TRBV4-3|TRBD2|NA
CASSQDVGGVAQYF
TGCGCCAGCAGCCAAGATGTCGGGGGGGTTGCGCAGTACTTC
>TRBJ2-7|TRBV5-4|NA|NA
CASSPGTLSSYEQYF
TGTGCCAGCAGCCCAGGGACTCTCAGCTCCTACGAGCAGTACTTC
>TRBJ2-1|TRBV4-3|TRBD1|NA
CASSQGTGLGSYNEQFF
TGCGCCAGCAGCCAAGGGACAGGGTTGGGGTCCTACAATGAGCAGTTCTTC
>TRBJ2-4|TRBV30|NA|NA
CAWSSKGQAKNIQYF
TGTGCCTGGAGTTCCAAGGGGCAAGCCAAAAACATTCAGTACTTC
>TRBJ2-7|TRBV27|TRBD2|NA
CASSLSWPSGGSYEQYF
TGTGCCAGCAGTTTATCTTGGCCTAGCGGGGGATCCTACGAGCAGTACTTC
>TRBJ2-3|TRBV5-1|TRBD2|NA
CASSLVRLAGNTDTQYF
TGCGCCAGCAGCTTGGTTCGGCTAGCGGGGAACACAGATACGCAGTATTTT
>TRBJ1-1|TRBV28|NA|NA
CASSSGTLWVF
TGTGCCAGCAGTTCCGGGACACTGTGGGTCTTT
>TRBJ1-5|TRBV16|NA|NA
CASSPGFGNQPQHF
TGTGCCAGCAGCCCCGGGTTCGGCAATCAGCCCCAGCATTTT
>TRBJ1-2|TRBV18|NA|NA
CASSPRRADGYTF
TGTGCCAGCTCACCCCGCAGGGCGGATGGCTACACCTTC
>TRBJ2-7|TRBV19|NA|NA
CASSMARTYEQYF
TGTGCCAGTAGTATGGCCAGGACCTACGAGCAGTACTTC
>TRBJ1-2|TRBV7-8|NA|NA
CASSLDRVTYGYTF
TGTGCCAGCAGCTTAGACAGGGTCACCTATGGCTACACCTTC
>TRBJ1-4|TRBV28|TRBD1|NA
CATLERGRREKLFF
TGTGCCACCCTCGAGAGGGGGCGGCGTGAAAAACTGTTTTTT
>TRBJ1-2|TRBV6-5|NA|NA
CASSAPGRANYGYTF
TGTGCCAGCTCAGCCCCAGGGCGCGCTAACTATGGCTACACCTTC
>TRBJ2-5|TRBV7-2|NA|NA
CASSSPVTQYF
TGTGCCAGCAGCTCCCCGGTGACCCAGTACTTC
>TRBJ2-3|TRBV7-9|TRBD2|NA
CASSSSGTTSTDTQYF
TGTGCCAGCAGCTCTTCCGGGACTACAAGCACAGATACGCAGTATTTT
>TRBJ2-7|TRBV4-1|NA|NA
CASSQDERTSYEQYF
TGCGCCAGCAGCCAAGACGAGCGTACCTCCTACGAGCAGTACTTC
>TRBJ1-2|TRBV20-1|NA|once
CSARQALGYTF
TGCAGTGCTAGACAGGCCCTGGGCTACACCTTC
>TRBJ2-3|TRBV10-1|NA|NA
CAGRNSSTGEITDTQYF
TGCGCCGGCAGGAACTCCTCGACGGGGGAGATCACAGATACGCAGTATTTT
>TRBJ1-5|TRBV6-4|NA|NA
CASSPRVLQPQHF
TGTGCCAGCAGCCCCAGGGTCCTTCAGCCCCAGCATTTT
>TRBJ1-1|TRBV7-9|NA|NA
CASSERAYTEAFF
TGTGCCAGCAGCGAGCGGGCATACACTGAAGCTTTCTTT